Given below is one T cell receptor (beta chain) in context. The antigen is unknown. Germline lookup yields CDR1 MNHEY and CDR2 SVGAGI. Trimming shortened V by 0 bases and J by 1 base, and 9 bases separated the two germline ends. CDR3 size: 15 residues. The second PCR ran about 6 to 12 cycles with a sample-barcoded 5' primer and J-beta primers. From the 5' RACE reads, TCRdb called clonotypes with MiXCR, one entry per CDR3 protein. The table has 1.5 million to 2 million distinct CDR3 sequences, roughly 49% seen once. This entry comes from a study of blood T cells in healthy people across ages. Study observations and caveats: When set beside aged donors, long-lived donors presented more naive CD4+ cells and higher diversity. One million T cells yielded diversity estimates that were considered underestimates.

The sample consisted of blood. The clonotype comes from a woman in her thirties or forties in good health. The chain carries TRBV6-5 and TRBJ2-5, with unresolved D. This chain's CDR3 is CASSYSTIPQETQYF. CDR3 nucleotide sequence: TGTGCCAGCAGTTACTCGACAATTCCCCAAGAGACCCAGTACTTC.